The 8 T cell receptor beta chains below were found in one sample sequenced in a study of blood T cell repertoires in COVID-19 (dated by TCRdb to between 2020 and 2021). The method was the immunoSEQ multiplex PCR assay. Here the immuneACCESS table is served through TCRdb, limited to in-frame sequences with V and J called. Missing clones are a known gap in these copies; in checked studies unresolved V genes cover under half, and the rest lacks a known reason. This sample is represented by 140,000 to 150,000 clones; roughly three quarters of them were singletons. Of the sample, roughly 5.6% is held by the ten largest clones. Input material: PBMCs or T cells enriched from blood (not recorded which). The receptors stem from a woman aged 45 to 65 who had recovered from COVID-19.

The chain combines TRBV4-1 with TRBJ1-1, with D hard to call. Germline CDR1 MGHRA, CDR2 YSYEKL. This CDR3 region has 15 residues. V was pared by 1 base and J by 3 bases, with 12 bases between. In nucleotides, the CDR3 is TGCGCCAGCAGCCAAGTTTCGGGAAGGCACACTGAAGCTTTCTTT. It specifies CASSQVSGRHTEAFF.

CDR3 DNA: TGTGCCAGCAGCTTGGCGGGGTTCGATGAGCAGTTCTTC. This sequence encodes CASSLAGFDEQFF. The chain joins TRBV7-9 to TRBJ2-1; TRBD2 might be the D (6 bases). Deletions cut 3 bases from V and 8 bases from J, with 11 bases between. CDR3 length: 13 residues. Germline V gene data show CDR1 as SEHNR and CDR2 as FQNEAQ (reference sequence).

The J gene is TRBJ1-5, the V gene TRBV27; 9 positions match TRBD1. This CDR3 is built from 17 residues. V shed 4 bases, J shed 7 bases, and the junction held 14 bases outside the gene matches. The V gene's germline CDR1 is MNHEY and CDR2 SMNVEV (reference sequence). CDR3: CASSSNNRGRGGQPQHF. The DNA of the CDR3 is TGTGCCAGCAGTTCAAACAACAGGGGGCGCGGGGGGCAGCCCCAGCATTTT.

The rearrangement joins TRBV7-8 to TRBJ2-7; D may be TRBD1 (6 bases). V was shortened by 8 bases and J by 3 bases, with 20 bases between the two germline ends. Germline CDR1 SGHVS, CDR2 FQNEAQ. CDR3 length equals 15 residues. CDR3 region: CASARMDREFYEQYF. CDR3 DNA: TGTGCCAGCGCCCGGATGGACAGAGAATTCTACGAGCAGTACTTC. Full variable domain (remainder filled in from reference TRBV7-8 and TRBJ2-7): GAGVSQSPRYKVAKRGQDVALRCDPISGHVSLFWYQQALGQGPEFLTYFQNEAQLDKSGLPSDRFFAERPEGSVSTLKIQRTQQEDSAVYLCASARMDREFYEQYFGPGTRLTVT.

The CDR3 here is CASSRPGGNYGYTF. In DNA form, the CDR3 reads TGTGCCAGCAGCCGCCCCGGAGGGAACTATGGCTACACCTTC. The rearrangement uses TRBV7-2 and TRBJ1-2; D uncertain. This CDR3 has 14 amino acids. Trimming left V 5 bases short and J 2 bases short, with 12 bases between. Germline V gene data show CDR1 as SGHTA and CDR2 as FQGNSA.

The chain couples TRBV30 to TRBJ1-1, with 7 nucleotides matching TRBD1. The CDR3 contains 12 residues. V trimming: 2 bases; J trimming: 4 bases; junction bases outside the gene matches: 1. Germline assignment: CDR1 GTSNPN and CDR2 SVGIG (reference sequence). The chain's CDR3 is CAWSQGGTEAFF. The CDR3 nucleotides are TGTGCCTGGAGTCAGGGGGGCACTGAAGCTTTCTTT.

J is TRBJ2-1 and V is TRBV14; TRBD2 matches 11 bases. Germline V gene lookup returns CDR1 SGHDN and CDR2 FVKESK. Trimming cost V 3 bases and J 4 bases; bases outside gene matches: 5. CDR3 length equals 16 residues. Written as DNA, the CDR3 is TGTGCCAGCAGCCACTTAGCGGGGGGGATATACAATGAGCAGTTCTTC. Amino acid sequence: CASSHLAGGIYNEQFF.

The DNA for the CDR3 is TGTGCCACGACAGGGGTTGAACGGACACCCCTCCACTTT. Its translation: CATTGVERTPLHF. V is TRBV2 and J is TRBJ1-6, with 8 bases matching TRBD1. CDR1 and CDR2 (germline): SNHLY, FYNNEI. This CDR3 region has 13 residues. The ends lost 10 bases at V and 11 bases at J; junction bases unmatched: 10.